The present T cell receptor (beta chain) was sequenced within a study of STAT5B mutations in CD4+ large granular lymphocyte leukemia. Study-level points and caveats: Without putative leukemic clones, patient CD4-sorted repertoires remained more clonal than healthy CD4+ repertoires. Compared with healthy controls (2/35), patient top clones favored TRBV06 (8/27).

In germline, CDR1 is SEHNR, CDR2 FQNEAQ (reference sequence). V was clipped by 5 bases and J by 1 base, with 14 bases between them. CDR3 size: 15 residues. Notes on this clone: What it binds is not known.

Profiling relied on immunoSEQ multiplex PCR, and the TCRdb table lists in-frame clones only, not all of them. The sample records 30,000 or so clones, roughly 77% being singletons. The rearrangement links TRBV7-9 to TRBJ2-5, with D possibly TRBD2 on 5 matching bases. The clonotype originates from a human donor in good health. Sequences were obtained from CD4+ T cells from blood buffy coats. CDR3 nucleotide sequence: TGTGCCAGCAGCGGCGGGCTCTCCTTCCAAGAGACCCAGTACTTC. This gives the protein CASSGGLSFQETQYF.